Detailed here is one T cell receptor (beta chain). Its antigen remains unknown. The PCR was carried out with 60 Vbeta primers and 13 Jbeta primers. Generated by immunoSEQ multiplex PCR, the TCRdb table keeps only in-frame clones and is missing some. This listing includes 150,000 to 200,000 clones. This entry comes from a study of cytomegalovirus exposure and HLA in healthy donors. Study-wide findings and caveats: In an earlier analysis, about 87% or about 30%: the productive usage of most TCR beta V segments. According to the study, roughly 180 TCR beta chains were cytomegalovirus-associated.

The sequence was collected from a woman aged 55-69 years in good health and CMV-seronegative. Sequenced sample: PBMCs.

CDR3 DNA sequence: TGTGCCAGCAGTTTATACCCCGTTGGTAGCGGACTAAGGAACGAGACCCAGTACTTC. This sequence encodes CASSLYPVGSGLRNETQYF. This rearrangement joins TRBV27 to TRBJ2-5; D possibly corresponds to TRBD2 (6 bases). From germline, CDR1 is MNHEY and CDR2 SMNVEV (reference sequence). The CDR3 is made up of 19 amino acids. The V and J ends lost 1 base and 5 bases respectively, with 26 bases between them.